A single sample gave rise to the 21 T cell receptor beta chains below, sequenced in a study of blood T cell repertoires in COVID-19. Method: immunoSEQ multiplex PCR; TCRdb's copy keeps in-frame clones and lacks some. Among more than 200,000 clones, around 90% were seen once, and the ten largest hold roughly a tenth. The material sequenced was PBMCs or T cells enriched from blood (not recorded which). Every receptor here comes from a man aged 30-40 years who had recovered from COVID-19.

This sequence joins TRBV21-1 and TRBJ2-1; TRBD2, the table's D call, lacks a check against the DNA. TRBV21-1 constitutes a pseudogene. This CDR3 region has 14 residues. The CDR3: CASSKGADRGEQFF. The CDR3 nucleotides read TGTGCCAGCAGCAAAGGGGCTGACCGGGGTGAGCAGTTCTTC.

This sequence joins TRBV5-1 and TRBJ1-2; the D gene is possibly TRBD1 (6 bases). CDR1 is SGHRS, CDR2 YFSETQ, per germline. The CDR3 sequence is 14 residues long. Trimming shortened V by 0 bases and J by 8 bases, and 14 bases separated the two germline ends. This CDR3 reads CASSLEAGANGYTF. The DNA for the CDR3 is TGCGCCAGCAGCTTGGAGGCAGGGGCCAACGGCTACACCTTC.

The J gene is TRBJ1-6, the V gene TRBV7-2; the match to TRBD1 covers 7 bases. V gave up 7 bases and J gave up 6 bases; unmatched junction bases: 6. CDR1 and CDR2 from the germline V gene are SGHTA and FQGNSA. The CDR3 runs to 14 residues. The CDR3 DNA is TGTGCCAGCACCGGGGACAGAAGTAATTCACCCCTCCACTTT. Amino acids: CASTGDRSNSPLHF.

The chain uses TRBV3-1 (or the pseudogene TRBV3-2) and TRBJ2-5; 12 positions match TRBD2. Germline CDR1 is LGHDT and CDR2 is YNNKEL (reference sequence). V lost 3 bases, J lost 2 bases, and 1 base stayed unmatched. This CDR3 region has 15 residues. The CDR3 coding sequence is TGTGCCAGCAGCCACGGACTAGCGGGGCAAGAGACCCAGTACTTC. This codes for CASSHGLAGQETQYF.

This clone came up once. The chain has TRBV4-2 and TRBJ1-4; perhaps TRBD1 as D (6 bases). Germline values: CDR1 LGHNA, CDR2 YNFKEQ. The CDR3 has 17 residues. V was shortened by 1 base and J by 0 bases, with 12 bases between the two germline ends. This CDR3 is CASSQATGIATNEKLFF. The CDR3 DNA reads as TGTGCCAGCAGCCAAGCTACAGGGATAGCAACTAATGAAAAACTGTTTTTT.

CDR3 sequence reads: CASSQPDSFGGELFF. CDR3 DNA: TGCGCCAGCAGCCAACCGGACAGTTTCGGCGGGGAGCTGTTTTTT. The gene calls are TRBV4-1 and TRBJ2-2, with D possibly TRBD1 on 6 matching bases. The CDR3 is made up of 15 amino acids. Germline assignment: CDR1 MGHRA and CDR2 YSYEKL. V was cut by 2 bases and J by 7 bases, with 14 bases left in between.

The chain combines TRBV19 with TRBJ2-2; TRBD2 matches at 8 bases. In germline, CDR1 is LNHDA, CDR2 SQIVND (reference sequence). CDR3 size: 16 residues. Trimming took 3 bases from V and 1 from J; bases not matched to a gene: 4. As DNA, the CDR3 is TGTGCCAGTAGTATTATAGCGGGGAGGAACACCGGGGAGCTGTTTTTT. Translating gives CASSIIAGRNTGELFF.

The sample holds a few counts of this clone. The chain combines TRBV30 with TRBJ1-5; a weak D match, TRBD1 (5 bases). The V gene's germline CDR1 is GTSNPN and CDR2 SVGIG (reference sequence). This CDR3 spans 13 amino acids. The CDR3, as DNA: TGTGCTGCAGCGGGAGGGGAGTATCAGCCCCAGCATTTT. Protein product: CAAAGGEYQPQHF.

This chain uses TRBV6-1 with TRBJ1-5; TRBD1 is a possible D gene (5 bases). The V gene's germline CDR1 is MNHNS and CDR2 SASEGT. Trimming took 4 bases from V and 5 from J, leaving 18 bases between them. The CDR3 is made up of 16 amino acids. The CDR3 region has the DNA TGTGCCAGCAGTGCCCTACAGGTTCTGCACGATCAGCCCCAGCATTTT. Encoded protein: CASSALQVLHDQPQHF.

The sample holds a few counts of this clone. J is TRBJ2-2 and V is TRBV27; 8 bases fit TRBD2. Trimming took 1 base from V and 5 from J; bases not matched to a gene: 9. This CDR3 spans 17 amino acids. The germline gives CDR1 MNHEY, CDR2 SMNVEV (reference sequence). CDR3 loop: CASSLYAGGMRTGELFF. The CDR3 region has the DNA TGTGCCAGCAGTTTATACGCGGGAGGCATGCGGACCGGGGAGCTGTTTTTT.

This clone was counted a few times. This sequence joins TRBV9 and TRBJ2-3; D possibly corresponds to TRBD1 (6 bases). CDR1 and CDR2 (germline): SGDLS, YYNGEE. The CDR3 runs 16 residues. The germline V and J ends were trimmed by 0 bases and 2 bases, with 13 bases remaining between them. Here the CDR3 reads CASSVGGQRFTDTQYF. The CDR3 coding sequence is TGTGCCAGCAGCGTAGGTGGACAGAGATTCACAGATACGCAGTATTTT.

This clone was seen once. The rearrangement uses TRBV10-3 and TRBJ1-6; 9 bases fit TRBD1. The length of the CDR3 is 14 residues. V dropped 9 bases and J dropped 7; count of bases not matched to a gene: 7. The germline CDR1 and CDR2 sequences are ENHRY and SYGVKD. The CDR3 loop reads CAIQTGGLNSPLHF. CDR3 nucleotides: TGTGCCATTCAGACAGGGGGATTGAATTCACCCCTCCACTTT.

Here the CDR3 reads CASSLDEGYEQYF. CDR3 in DNA: TGTGCCAGCAGCTTGGATGAGGGCTACGAGCAGTACTTC. The V call is TRBV5-4, the J call TRBJ2-7; D possibly corresponds to TRBD2 (5 bases). The V and J ends lost 0 bases and 3 bases respectively, with 7 bases between them. Germline CDR1 SGHNT, CDR2 YYREEE (reference sequence). The CDR3 totals 13 residues.

J is TRBJ2-2 and V is TRBV5-1, with D unclear. The germline V gene has CDR1 SGHRS and CDR2 YFSETQ. The V gene lost 4 bases and the J gene lost 9 bases, with 7 bases spanning the gap. There are 11 residues in the CDR3. CDR3 sequence reads: CASSLERELFF. As DNA, the CDR3 is TGCGCCAGCAGCCTAGAGCGGGAGCTGTTTTTT.

The chain employs TRBV11-3 and TRBJ1-1; weak D call: TRBD1 (5 bases). This CDR3 has 14 amino acids. Germline V lookup: CDR1 SGHNT, CDR2 YENEEA. V lost 5 bases and J lost 1, with 11 bases in between. The CDR3 loop reads CASSDQTENTEAFF. CDR3 nucleotide sequence: TGTGCCAGCAGCGATCAGACAGAGAACACTGAAGCTTTCTTT.

The J gene is TRBJ2-5, the V gene TRBV7-9; TRBD1 is a possible D gene (6 bases). CDR1 is SEHNR, CDR2 FQNEAQ, per germline (reference sequence). CDR3 length equals 15 residues. V lost 1 base and J 9 bases, leaving 18 bases between the germline ends. CDR3 coding DNA: TGTGCCAGCAGCTTAGATTACAGGGCGCAAGGGCCCCAGTACTTC. Amino acids: CASSLDYRAQGPQYF. Variable domain in full (rest from reference TRBV7-9 and TRBJ2-5): DTGVSQNPRHKITKRGQNVTFRCDPISEHNRLYWYRQTLGQGPEFLTYFQNEAQLEKSRLLSDRFSAERPKGSFSTLEIQRTEQGDSAMYLCASSLDYRAQGPQYFGPGTRLLVL.

The chain has TRBV19 and TRBJ1-1; D gene ambiguous. The CDR3 is made up of 16 amino acids. Trimming took 4 bases from V and 0 from J, leaving 15 bases between them. Germline CDR1 reads LNHDA; CDR2 reads SQIVND (reference sequence). CDR3: CASSRGLEALNTEAFF. Written as DNA, the CDR3 is TGTGCCAGTAGTAGGGGTTTGGAGGCCCTGAACACTGAAGCTTTCTTT. Full variable domain (outside the CDR3, taken from reference TRBV19 and TRBJ1-1): DGGITQSPKYLFRKEGQNVTLSCEQNLNHDAMYWYRQDPGQGLRLIYYSQIVNDFQKGDIAEGYSVSREKKESFPLTVTSAQKNPTAFYLCASSRGLEALNTEAFFGQGTRLTVV.

The V and J genes are TRBV12-5 and TRBJ2-3; 7 nucleotides agree with TRBD1. This CDR3 has 13 amino acids. In germline, CDR1 is LGHNT, CDR2 FRNRAP. With 7 bases clipped from V and 2 bases from J, the junction kept 3 bases outside the gene matches. CDR3 amino acids: CASEGANTDTQYF. CDR3 in DNA: TGTGCTAGTGAGGGGGCCAACACAGATACGCAGTATTTT.

The V call is TRBV6-5, the J call TRBJ2-7; D remains unclear. This CDR3 contains 14 residues. Trimming shortened V by 0 bases and J by 5 bases, and 11 bases separated the two germline ends. Germline V gives CDR1 MNHEY, CDR2 SVGAGI. The CDR3 DNA reads TGTGCCAGCAGTTACTCTACTCCTTCCAACGAGCAGTACTTC. It codes for CASSYSTPSNEQYF.

The rearrangement joins TRBV28 to TRBJ1-2; D is unresolved. Between the trimmed V and J ends, which lost 6 bases and 1 base, there was a span of 15 bases. The CDR3 runs 15 residues. Looked up from germline, CDR1 is MDHEN and CDR2 is SYDVKM. For the CDR3, the DNA is TGTGCCAGCAGCCCTCAACGATTAGTTAACTATGGCTACACCTTC. Amino acid sequence: CASSPQRLVNYGYTF.

The chain joins TRBV21-1 to TRBJ1-5; the D call of TRBD1 is as the table states it, not checked on the DNA. TRBV21-1 is a known pseudogene. The CDR3 runs 18 residues. The CDR3 DNA reads TGTGCCAGCAGGGGATTACAGGGGGTAGGGTATAGCAATCAGCCCCAGCATTTT. Protein: CASRGLQGVGYSNQPQHF.